This TCR beta chain comes out of a study of blood T cell repertoires in COVID-19. Study-wide context: Samples of COVID-19 (acute and convalescent) were obtained from the United States, Italy and Spain.

Looked up from germline, CDR1 is SGHVS and CDR2 is FQNEAQ. The trim removed 0 bases at V and 8 bases at J, leaving 1 base unmatched. The CDR3 contains 13 residues. Per the study methods: Estimated nucleated cell counts came from reference gene primer amplification. Produced via immunoSEQ multiplex PCR; TCRdb's table is partial and in-frame only. D and trimming were read from the DNA, whereas the V and J calls and clone size are those reported in that table. This table has roughly 430,000 clones, 88% appearing once. Participant reports of clinical history set cohort assignment. The origin of this receptor is a woman between 18 and 30 years old who had been exposed to COVID-19. The V gene is TRBV7-8, the J gene TRBJ2-1, with 7 bases identical to TRBD2. Material for sequencing was PBMCs or T cells enriched from blood (not recorded which). CDR3 residues: CASSLAGGYEQFF. The DNA of the CDR3 is TGTGCCAGCAGCTTAGCGGGGGGGTATGAGCAGTTCTTC.